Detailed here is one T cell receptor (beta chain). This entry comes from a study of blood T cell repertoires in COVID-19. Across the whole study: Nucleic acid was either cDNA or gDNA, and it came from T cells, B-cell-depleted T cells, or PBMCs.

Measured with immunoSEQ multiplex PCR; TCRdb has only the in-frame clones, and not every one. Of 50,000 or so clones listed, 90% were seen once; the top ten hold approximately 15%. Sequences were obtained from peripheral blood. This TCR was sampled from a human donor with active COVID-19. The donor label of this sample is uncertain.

The CDR3 sequence: CASSIGQYLTGELFF. CDR3 DNA: TGTGCCAGTAGTATAGGACAGTACCTCACCGGGGAGCTGTTTTTT. V usage is TRBV19 and J usage is TRBJ2-2; tentative D call: TRBD1 (5 bases). Trimming pared 1 base from V and 4 bases from J, leaving 10 bases between. This CDR3 spans 15 amino acids. The V gene's germline CDR1 is LNHDA and CDR2 SQIVND (reference sequence).